This record looks at one T cell receptor beta chain sequence and its context. The antigen is unknown. Trimming took 6 bases from V and 2 from J; bases not matched to a gene: 10. Germline V gene data show CDR1 as SGHTA and CDR2 as FQGNSA. The CDR3 is 15 amino acids. This table comes from immunoSEQ multiplex PCR, and its TCRdb copy is limited to in-frame clones, with some not included. Among 81,000 or so clones listed, 85% to 90% were seen once. The sample is drawn from a study of OX40 agonist ivuxolimab in advanced cancers. Across the study: Treatment of patients was with ivuxolimab, an agonistic anti-OX40 (CD134) antibody. Subjects had a mean age of around 60 years, with a range of 23 to 79; around 80% were male. Study-level findings and limits: The CD4+ and CD8+ T cells in the blood had expanded clonally by week 6 at 0.1 to 3.0 mg/kg.

This sequence originates from an adult with an advanced solid tumor such as melanoma, head and neck, liver or kidney cancer. The V gene is TRBV7-2, the J gene TRBJ2-7, with 7 bases matching TRBD1. This specimen was CD4+ or CD8+ T cells sorted from blood, taken in a trial of the OX40 agonist ivuxolimab. The CDR3, as DNA: TGTGCCAGCAGTAGGGACAGAGGACCAGCCTACGAGCAGTACTTC. This gives the protein CASSRDRGPAYEQYF.